This TCR beta chain was documented in a study of blood T cell repertoires in COVID-19. Looking at the study overall: Italy, Spain and the United States were the sources of the convalescent and acute COVID-19 samples. T cells, B-cell-depleted T cells, or PBMCs provided the cDNA or gDNA that served as material.

This CDR3 region has 14 residues. Trimming removed 4 bases from V and 7 bases from J, with 16 bases in between. Germline assignment: CDR1 MNHNY and CDR2 SVGAGI (reference sequence). This clone was seen only a few times. Per the original data handling: From reference gene primer amplification, estimates of nucleated cell counts were derived. Libraries were prepared by immunoSEQ multiplex PCR; TCRdb keeps only in-frame clonotypes and omits some of them. The V and J calls and the clone size are those of that table, but D and trimming were determined from the DNA. This table has about 70,000 clones, 70% to 90% appearing once.

This chain joins TRBV6-6 and TRBJ1-2, with unresolved D. Sequencing input: peripheral blood. The sequence was obtained from a woman of 80 years or more with acute or convalescent COVID-19. The CDR3 DNA sequence: TGTGCCAGCAGTTTCAGTCAGGTTATAGGTGGCTACACCTTC. It encodes CASSFSQVIGGYTF.